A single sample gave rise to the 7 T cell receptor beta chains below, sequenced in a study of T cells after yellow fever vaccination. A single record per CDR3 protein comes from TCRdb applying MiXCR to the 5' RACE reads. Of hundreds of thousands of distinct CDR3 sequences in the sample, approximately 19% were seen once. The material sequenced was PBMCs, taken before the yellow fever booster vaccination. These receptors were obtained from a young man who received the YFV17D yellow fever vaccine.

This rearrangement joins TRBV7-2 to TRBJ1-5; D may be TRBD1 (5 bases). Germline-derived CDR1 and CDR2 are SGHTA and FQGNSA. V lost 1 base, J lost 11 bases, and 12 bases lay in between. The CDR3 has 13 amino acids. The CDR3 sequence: CASSLEFWGAQHF. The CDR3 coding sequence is TGTGCCAGCAGCTTAGAATTTTGGGGGGCCCAGCATTTT. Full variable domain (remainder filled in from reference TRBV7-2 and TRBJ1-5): GAGVSQSPSNKVTEKGKDVELRCDPISGHTALYWYRQSLGQGLEFLIYFQGNSAPDKSGLPSDRFSAERTGGSVSTLTIQRTQQEDSAVYLCASSLEFWGAQHFGDGTRLSIL.

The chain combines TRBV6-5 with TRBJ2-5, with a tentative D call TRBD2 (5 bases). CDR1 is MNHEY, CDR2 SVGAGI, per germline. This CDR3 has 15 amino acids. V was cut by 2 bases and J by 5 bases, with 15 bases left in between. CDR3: CASSYGRLGSETQYF. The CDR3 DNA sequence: TGTGCCAGCAGTTACGGGAGACTTGGGTCGGAGACCCAGTACTTC.

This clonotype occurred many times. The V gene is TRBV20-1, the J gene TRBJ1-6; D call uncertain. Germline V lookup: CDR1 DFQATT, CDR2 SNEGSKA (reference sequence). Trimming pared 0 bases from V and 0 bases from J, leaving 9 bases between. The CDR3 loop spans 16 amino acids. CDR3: CSARDVGSSYNSPLHF. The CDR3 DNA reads TGCAGTGCTAGAGATGTGGGGAGCTCCTATAATTCACCCCTCCACTTT.

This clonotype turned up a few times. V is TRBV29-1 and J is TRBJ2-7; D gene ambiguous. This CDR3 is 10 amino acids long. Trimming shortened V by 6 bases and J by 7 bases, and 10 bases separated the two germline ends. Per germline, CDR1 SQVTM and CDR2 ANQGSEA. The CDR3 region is CSVIGKEQYV. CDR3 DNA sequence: TGCAGCGTCATTGGAAAAGAGCAGTACGTC.

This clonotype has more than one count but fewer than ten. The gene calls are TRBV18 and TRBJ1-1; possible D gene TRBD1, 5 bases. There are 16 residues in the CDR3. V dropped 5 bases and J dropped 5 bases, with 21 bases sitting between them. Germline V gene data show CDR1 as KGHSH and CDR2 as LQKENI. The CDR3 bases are TGTGCCAGCTCAAGGTGGGGTCCGGGCGAGGGGACTGAAGCTTTCTTT. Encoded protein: CASSRWGPGEGTEAFF.

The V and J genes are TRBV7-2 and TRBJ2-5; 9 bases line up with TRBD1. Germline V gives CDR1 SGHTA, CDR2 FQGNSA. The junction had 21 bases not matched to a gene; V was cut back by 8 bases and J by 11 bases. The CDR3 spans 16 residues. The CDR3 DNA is TGTGCCAGCCGTTCCGCCGGGACAGGGTCTTACAATGAGCAGTACTTC. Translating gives CASRSAGTGSYNEQYF.

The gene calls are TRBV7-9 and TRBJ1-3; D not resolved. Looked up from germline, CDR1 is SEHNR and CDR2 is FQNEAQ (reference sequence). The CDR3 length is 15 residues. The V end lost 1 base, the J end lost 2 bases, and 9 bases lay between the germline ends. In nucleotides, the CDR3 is TGTGCCAGCAGCTTAGAGTGGAGCGCTGGAAACACCATATATTTT. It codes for CASSLEWSAGNTIYF.